A selection of T cell receptor beta chains follows, all from one sample in a study of identical twins. TCRdb processed the 5' RACE reads anew with MiXCR; each CDR3 protein has one entry. The sample holds 690,000 or so distinct CDR3 sequences, 6.1% seen once. Specimen: naive T cells sorted from blood. The receptor source for this set is a young man in good health. CDR3s include the opening cysteine and the closing phenylalanine or tryptophan. Fields, in order: CDR3 protein, CDR3 DNA, clone size, V gene, J gene, D gene. D genes are given only for firm matches. The size entry is marked missing in some rows and otherwise reads once, few, many or a size class.

cdr3_aa: CATSEGRGDTQYF; cdr3_nt: TGTGCCACCAGTGAAGGACGGGGCGATACGCAGTATTTT; clone_size: many; v_call: TRBV24-1; j_call: TRBJ2-3; d_call: .
cdr3_aa: CASSLAGPRTSGIVDNEQFF; cdr3_nt: TGTGCCAGCAGTTTAGCGGGACCTCGGACTAGCGGGATAGTGGACAATGAGCAGTTCTTC; clone_size: many; v_call: TRBV12-3/TRBV12-4; j_call: TRBJ2-1; d_call: TRBD2
cdr3_aa: CAISEGTGGKNEQFF; cdr3_nt: TGTGCCATCAGTGAGGGGACAGGGGGCAAGAATGAGCAGTTCTTC; clone_size: many; v_call: TRBV10-3; j_call: TRBJ2-1; d_call: TRBD1
cdr3_aa: CSAREQSSYNEQFF; cdr3_nt: TGCAGTGCTAGAGAACAGAGCTCCTACAATGAGCAGTTCTTC; clone_size: many; v_call: TRBV20-1; j_call: TRBJ2-1; d_call: .
cdr3_aa: CAISDGWATEAFF; cdr3_nt: TGTGCCATCAGTGACGGTTGGGCCACTGAAGCTTTCTTT; clone_size: many; v_call: TRBV10-3; j_call: TRBJ1-1; d_call: .
cdr3_aa: CASSQGSSREQFF; cdr3_nt: TGTGCCAGCAGCCAAGGGTCCAGTCGTGAGCAGTTCTTC; clone_size: .; v_call: TRBV7-9; j_call: TRBJ2-1; d_call: .
cdr3_aa: CASSPESRTDTQYF; cdr3_nt: TGTGCCAGCAGTCCCGAGAGCCGCACAGATACGCAGTATTTT; clone_size: many; v_call: TRBV12-3/TRBV12-4; j_call: TRBJ2-3; d_call: .
cdr3_aa: CASSVDPGLALYNEQFF; cdr3_nt: TGTGCCAGCAGCGTTGATCCGGGACTAGCTCTGTACAATGAGCAGTTCTTC; clone_size: many; v_call: TRBV9; j_call: TRBJ2-1; d_call: TRBD2
cdr3_aa: CASSFRGHTNTEAFF; cdr3_nt: TGTGCCAGCAGCTTCAGGGGACACACCAACACTGAAGCTTTCTTT; clone_size: few; v_call: TRBV7-2; j_call: TRBJ1-1; d_call: .
cdr3_aa: CSASNEGKNYGYTF; cdr3_nt: TGCAGTGCTAGCAACGAGGGGAAGAACTATGGCTACACCTTC; clone_size: many; v_call: TRBV20-1; j_call: TRBJ1-2; d_call: .
cdr3_aa: CASSFSRSPYNEQFF; cdr3_nt: TGTGCCAGCAGTTTTAGTAGGAGCCCCTACAATGAGCAGTTCTTC; clone_size: few; v_call: TRBV27; j_call: TRBJ2-1; d_call: .
cdr3_aa: CSVEVPTSGVSYNEQFF; cdr3_nt: TGCAGCGTTGAAGTTCCGACTAGCGGAGTCTCCTACAATGAGCAGTTCTTC; clone_size: many; v_call: TRBV29-1; j_call: TRBJ2-1; d_call: TRBD2
cdr3_aa: CASSFTSAIFTDTQYF; cdr3_nt: TGTGCCAGCAGCTTTACTAGCGCCATATTCACAGATACGCAGTATTTT; clone_size: few; v_call: TRBV11-1; j_call: TRBJ2-3; d_call: TRBD2
cdr3_aa: CASSLEGRTGYTF; cdr3_nt: TGCGCCAGCAGCTTGGAAGGCAGGACTGGCTACACCTTC; clone_size: many; v_call: TRBV5-1; j_call: TRBJ1-2; d_call: .
cdr3_aa: CASSLSSGSPYNEQFF; cdr3_nt: TGCGCCAGCAGCCTGAGTAGCGGGAGCCCCTACAATGAGCAGTTCTTC; clone_size: many; v_call: TRBV5-1; j_call: TRBJ2-1; d_call: TRBD2
cdr3_aa: CASSLDGTVVQPQHF; cdr3_nt: TGCGCCAGCAGCTTGGACGGGACTGTGGTGCAGCCCCAGCATTTT; clone_size: few; v_call: TRBV5-1; j_call: TRBJ1-5; d_call: .
cdr3_aa: CASSHLLGGRETDTQYF; cdr3_nt: TGTGCCAGCAGCCATCTCTTAGGAGGGAGGGAGACAGATACGCAGTATTTT; clone_size: .; v_call: TRBV4-2; j_call: TRBJ2-3; d_call: TRBD2
cdr3_aa: CASSYGGKRGYTF; cdr3_nt: TGTGCCAGCAGTTATGGAGGCAAGCGGGGCTACACCTTC; clone_size: few; v_call: TRBV6-2/TRBV6-3; j_call: TRBJ1-2; d_call: .
cdr3_aa: CASSLASGAFSYEQYF; cdr3_nt: TGTGCCAGCAGCTTAGCCTCAGGAGCTTTCTCCTACGAGCAGTACTTC; clone_size: few; v_call: TRBV7-2; j_call: TRBJ2-7; d_call: .
cdr3_aa: CSVYRGLTGELFF; cdr3_nt: TGCAGCGTTTACAGGGGGCTCACCGGGGAGCTGTTTTTT; clone_size: .; v_call: TRBV29-1; j_call: TRBJ2-2; d_call: TRBD1
cdr3_aa: CATKRGQDPEAFF; cdr3_nt: TGTGCCACCAAGAGGGGGCAGGACCCTGAAGCTTTCTTT; clone_size: .; v_call: TRBV12-3/TRBV12-4; j_call: TRBJ1-1; d_call: TRBD1
cdr3_aa: CASSVGQKSEAFF; cdr3_nt: TGTGCCAGCAGTGTCGGGCAGAAATCTGAAGCTTTCTTT; clone_size: .; v_call: TRBV6-1; j_call: TRBJ1-1; d_call: .
cdr3_aa: CASSLAGPSSGTGGLVGYNEQFF; cdr3_nt: TGCGCCAGCAGCTTGGCGGGGCCCTCCTCCGGGACAGGGGGGCTAGTTGGCTACAATGAGCAGTTCTTC; clone_size: .; v_call: TRBV5-1; j_call: TRBJ2-1; d_call: TRBD1
cdr3_aa: CASSEVNRINVPGELFF; cdr3_nt: TGTGCCAGCAGTGAAGTCAATAGAATTAATGTGCCCGGGGAGCTGTTTTTT; clone_size: few; v_call: TRBV6-1; j_call: TRBJ2-2; d_call: .